Below are 24 T cell receptor beta chains sequenced from a single sample in a study of PD-L1 blockade in urothelial cancer. The method was immunoSEQ multiplex PCR; TCRdb's version includes in-frame clones alone and lacks a portion of them. This sample has 35,000 to 45,000 clones; 88% occur once, and the top ten carry around 14%. The material was PBMCs, obtained around atezolizumab (anti-PD-L1) treatment. These receptor sequences come from a woman aged 55-69 years with urothelial cancer.

This rearrangement joins TRBV25-1 to TRBJ1-1; possible D gene TRBD1, 6 bases. Trimming pared 6 bases from V and 4 bases from J, leaving 15 bases between. Germline values: CDR1 MGHDK, CDR2 SYGVNS. This CDR3 region has 14 residues. The DNA for the CDR3 is TGTGCCAGCAGCACTTGGGACACCGTCACTGAAGCTTTCTTT. It yields the protein CASSTWDTVTEAFF.

V gene TRBV10-3 combines with J gene TRBJ2-4; D gene uncertain. The V gene's germline CDR1 is ENHRY and CDR2 SYGVKD. Trimming left V 3 bases short and J 8 bases short, with 11 bases between. This CDR3 has 13 residues. Here the CDR3 DNA reads TGTGCCATCAGTGAATGGGCCCAGGACATTCAGTACTTC. Translation gives CAISEWAQDIQYF.

The rearrangement joins TRBV2 to TRBJ2-3; TRBD2 matches 12 bases. This CDR3 comprises 16 residues. Germline values: CDR1 SNHLY, CDR2 FYNNEI. V lost 6 bases and J lost 6; bases outside the gene matches: 10. CDR3 amino acids: CASSYGLAGPADTQYF. The CDR3 region has the DNA TGTGCCAGCAGCTATGGACTAGCGGGGCCCGCCGATACGCAGTATTTT.

V and J are TRBV29-1 and TRBJ2-2; 16 bases fit TRBD2. CDR1 is SQVTM and CDR2 is ANQGSEA in the germline V gene. V shed 6 bases and J 4 bases; nucleotides not matched to a gene: 8. This CDR3 contains 17 residues. For the CDR3, the DNA is TGCAGCGTAGGGACTAGCGGGGGGGCCATGGCCACCGGGGAGCTGTTTTTT. This sequence encodes CSVGTSGGAMATGELFF.

The chain links TRBV10-3 to TRBJ1-1; the D gene is possibly TRBD1 (6 bases). V dropped 0 bases and J dropped 9 bases, with 14 bases sitting between them. The CDR3 consists of 14 residues. Germline-derived CDR1 and CDR2 are ENHRY and SYGVKD. CDR3 bases: TGTGCCATCAGTGAGTCCCCCATGAGGGGGAAAGCTTTCTTT. Translated: CAISESPMRGKAFF.

The chain has TRBV5-1 and TRBJ2-1; 9 bases fit TRBD2. J was trimmed by 6 bases and V by 0 bases; bases with no gene match: 4. The CDR3 sequence is 15 residues long. CDR1 and CDR2 (germline): SGHRS, YFSETQ. CDR3 amino acids: CASSLGAGGFNEQFF. The CDR3 nucleotides are TGCGCCAGCAGCTTGGGGGCGGGAGGGTTCAATGAGCAGTTCTTC.

The chain has TRBV5-6 and TRBJ2-3; 12 positions agree with TRBD2. The CDR3 loop spans 18 amino acids. From germline, CDR1 is SGHDT and CDR2 YYEEEE. V shed 1 base, J shed 3 bases, and the junction held 9 bases outside the gene matches. In nucleotides, the CDR3 is TGTGCCAGCAGCTTGATGCTAGCGGGAGGGCCGAAGACAGATACGCAGTATTTT. Protein product: CASSLMLAGGPKTDTQYF.

The chain carries TRBV2 and TRBJ1-4, with unresolved D. V was trimmed by 6 bases and J by 8 bases, leaving 7 bases between them. Germline CDR1 is SNHLY and CDR2 is FYNNEI. This CDR3 is 11 amino acids long. In nucleotides, the CDR3 is TGTGCCAGCAGGATGACAGAAAAACTGTTTTTT. Its protein product is CASRMTEKLFF.

The rearrangement links TRBV4-1 to TRBJ1-2; no definite D call. V was trimmed by 4 bases and J by 8 bases, leaving 17 bases between them. CDR1 MGHRA and CDR2 YSYEKL come from the germline V gene. The CDR3 totals 14 residues. CDR3 sequence: CASSRNYPPMGYTF. The CDR3 DNA follows: TGCGCCAGCAGCCGGAACTACCCGCCTATGGGCTACACCTTC.

The chain combines TRBV18 with TRBJ2-1; a possible D gene is TRBD1 (5 bases). CDR1 and CDR2 from the germline V gene are KGHSH and LQKENI. CDR3 size: 15 residues. V shed 3 bases and J shed 5 bases, with 14 bases lying between them. In nucleotides, the CDR3 is TGTGCCAGCTCACCCAGCCTGGGGCAGAACAATGAGCAGTTCTTC. Translation: CASSPSLGQNNEQFF.

In its sample, this clone was seen a few times. This chain links TRBV5-1 with TRBJ1-1; D not resolved. Germline-derived CDR1 and CDR2 are SGHRS and YFSETQ. The CDR3 length is 14 residues. Between the trimmed V and J ends, which lost 2 bases and 7 bases, there was a span of 15 bases. The CDR3: CASSFGKINVEAFF. CDR3 DNA sequence: TGCGCCAGCAGCTTCGGGAAAATAAACGTTGAAGCTTTCTTT.

The rearrangement uses TRBV6-6 and TRBJ1-2; perhaps TRBD1 as D (6 bases). The CDR3 length is 13 residues. Germline V gene data show CDR1 as MNHNY and CDR2 as SVGAGI (reference sequence). The V and J ends lost 6 bases and 8 bases respectively, with 16 bases between them. The CDR3 DNA reads as TGTGCCAGCAGCCCCACCCGGACAGAAGGCTACACCTTC. Translated: CASSPTRTEGYTF.

The chain is built from TRBV6-6 and TRBJ1-4, with D hard to call. V lost 4 bases to trimming and J lost 7 bases, with 19 bases between them. Looked up from germline, CDR1 is MNHNY and CDR2 is SVGAGI (reference sequence). This CDR3 region has 16 residues. The CDR3 DNA is TGTGCCAGCAGTTCCCCCCGCGTGCGGATCAGTGAAAAACTGTTTTTT. Encoded protein: CASSSPRVRISEKLFF.

V and J are TRBV6-5 and TRBJ1-5; tentatively, D is TRBD1 (6 bases). V lost 8 bases and J 5 bases, leaving 13 bases between the germline ends. Germline CDR1 is MNHEY and CDR2 is SVGAGI. This CDR3 contains 13 residues. DNA of the CDR3: TGTGCCAGCGCCCGCAGGGGTCATCAGCCCCAGCATTTT. Translating gives CASARRGHQPQHF.

In DNA form, the CDR3 reads TGCGCCAGCAGCCAGAGGGGAAACAGGGGAGTGGGAGCTAATGAAAAACTGTTTTTT. Its translation: CASSQRGNRGVGANEKLFF. This chain uses TRBV4-1 with TRBJ1-4, with 7 bases lining up with TRBD1. The CDR3 is 19 amino acids. Germline V gives CDR1 MGHRA, CDR2 YSYEKL. V was clipped by 3 bases and J by 3 bases; unmatched bases: 16.

The chain carries TRBV6-5 and TRBJ1-2; TRBD1 agrees at 7 bases. The CDR3 contains 15 residues. Trimming cost V 7 bases and J 8 bases; bases outside gene matches: 16. Looked up from germline, CDR1 is MNHEY and CDR2 is SVGAGI. This CDR3 reads CASTDGTGDLGGYTF. The CDR3 region has the DNA TGTGCCAGCACCGACGGAACAGGGGACTTGGGGGGCTACACCTTC.

This sequence joins TRBV7-2 and TRBJ2-7; the D gene is possibly TRBD1 (5 bases). V was clipped by 4 bases and J by 7 bases, with 11 bases between them. CDR1 is SGHTA, CDR2 FQGNSA, per germline. CDR3 length equals 12 residues. The CDR3 region is CASSYYSGEQYF. The CDR3 DNA reads TGTGCCAGCAGCTACTACTCAGGGGAGCAGTACTTC.

The chain has TRBV5-1 and TRBJ2-7, with TRBD2 matching 16 bases. Germline-derived CDR1 and CDR2 are SGHRS and YFSETQ. This CDR3 region has 16 residues. V was clipped by 3 bases and J by 5 bases; unmatched bases: 5. The CDR3 nucleotides read TGCGCCAGCAGCTCGGGACTAGCGGGAGGGTTGGACGAGCAGTACTTC. The encoded protein is CASSSGLAGGLDEQYF.

The chain employs TRBV5-1 and TRBJ2-5; 9 nucleotides line up with TRBD2. This CDR3 has 15 residues. From germline, CDR1 is SGHRS and CDR2 YFSETQ. With V trimmed by 5 bases and J by 5 bases, 10 bases remained unmatched. The CDR3 coding sequence is TGCGCCAGCAGGTCGGCGGGGGGGATTGGGGAGACCCAGTACTTC. Protein sequence: CASRSAGGIGETQYF.

This clone was recorded once. The V call is TRBV4-3, the J call TRBJ2-3, with 12 positions matching TRBD2. Germline CDR1 reads LGHNA; CDR2 reads YSLEER. The CDR3 covers 15 residues. V dropped 3 bases and J dropped 6; count of bases not matched to a gene: 4. The CDR3 loop reads CASSQTSGSWDTQYF. In nucleotides, the CDR3 is TGCGCCAGCAGCCAGACTAGCGGGAGTTGGGATACGCAGTATTTT.

This chain connects TRBV13 to TRBJ2-7, with D possibly being TRBD1 (5 bases). The CDR3 runs 15 residues. Germline V gene sequence: CDR1 PRHDT, CDR2 FYEKMQ (reference sequence). V lost 4 bases and J 3 bases, leaving 16 bases between the germline ends. This CDR3 reads CASSSLGQGFYEQYF. CDR3 sequence (DNA): TGTGCCAGCAGCTCCCTGGGCCAGGGATTCTACGAGCAGTACTTC. Full variable domain (outside the CDR3, taken from reference TRBV13 and TRBJ2-7): AAGVIQSPRHLIKEKRETATLKCYPIPRHDTVYWYQQGPGQDPQFLISFYEKMQSDKGSIPDRFSAQQFSDYHSELNMSSLELGDSALYFCASSSLGQGFYEQYFGPGTRLTVT.

Here the CDR3 DNA reads TGCGCCAGCAGCCAAGACCGCAGCGGCCGTCCCACCGGGGAGCTGTTTTTT. This translates into CASSQDRSGRPTGELFF. The chain couples TRBV4-3 to TRBJ2-2; perhaps TRBD2 as D (5 bases). This CDR3 contains 17 residues. The V gene lost 0 bases and the J gene lost 4 bases, with 15 bases spanning the gap. Germline V CDR1 and CDR2: LGHNA, YSLEER.

V is TRBV28 and J is TRBJ1-4; D not certain. CDR1 is MDHEN and CDR2 is SYDVKM in the germline V gene. This CDR3 is built from 13 residues. V shed 4 bases and J shed 3 bases, with 6 bases lying between them. The CDR3: CASSSMSNEKLFF. CDR3 sequence (DNA): TGTGCCAGCAGTTCTATGTCTAATGAAAAACTGTTTTTT.

The gene calls are TRBV5-4 and TRBJ2-1, with TRBD1 as a possible D gene (6 bases). The CDR3 runs 16 residues. Deletions cut 0 bases from V and 0 bases from J, with 10 bases between. Germline-derived CDR1 and CDR2 are SGHNT and YYREEE (reference sequence). DNA for the CDR3: TGTGCCAGCAGCTTGGGGGGGACATCCTCCTACAATGAGCAGTTCTTC. Amino acid sequence: CASSLGGTSSYNEQFF.